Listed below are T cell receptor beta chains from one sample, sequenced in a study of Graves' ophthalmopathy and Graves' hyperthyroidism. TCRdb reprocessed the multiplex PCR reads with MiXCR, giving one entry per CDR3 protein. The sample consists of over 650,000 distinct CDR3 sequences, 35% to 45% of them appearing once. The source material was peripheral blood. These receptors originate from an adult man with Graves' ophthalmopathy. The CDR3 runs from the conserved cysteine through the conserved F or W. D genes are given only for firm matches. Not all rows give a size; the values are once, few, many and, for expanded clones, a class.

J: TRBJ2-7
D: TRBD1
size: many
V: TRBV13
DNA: TGTGCCAGCAGCTTGGGACAGCCTGCTTTCGAGCAGTACTTC
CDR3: CASSLGQPAFEQYF

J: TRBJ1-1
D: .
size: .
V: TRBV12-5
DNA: TGTGCTAGTGGGGCCGGGGGGCACACTGAAGCTTTCTTT
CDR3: CASGAGGHTEAFF

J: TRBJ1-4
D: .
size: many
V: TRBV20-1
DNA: TGCAGTGCCGCCTTCTCTGCGGGGTTATATGAAAAACTGTTTTTT
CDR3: CSAAFSAGLYEKLFF

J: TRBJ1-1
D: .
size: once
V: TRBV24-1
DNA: TGTGCCACCAGTGATCAGGGGATCACCGGGGAGCTGAACACTGAAGCTTTCTTT
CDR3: CATSDQGITGELNTEAFF

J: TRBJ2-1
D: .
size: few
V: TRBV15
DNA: TGTGCCACCAGCAGAGTTGGGTACGGGAGCAACTACAATGAGCAGTTCTTC
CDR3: CATSRVGYGSNYNEQFF

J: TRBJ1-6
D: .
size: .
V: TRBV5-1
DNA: TGTGCCAGCAGCGTAGATGGGGCAACCCTCCACTTT
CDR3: CASSVDGATLHF

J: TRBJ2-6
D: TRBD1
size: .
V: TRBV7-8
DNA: TGTGCCAGCAGCAATAGACAGGGTCCGACTGGGGCCAACGTCCTGACTTTC
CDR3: CASSNRQGPTGANVLTF

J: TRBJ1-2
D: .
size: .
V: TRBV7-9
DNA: TGTGCCAGCAGCTCATGGGGGAACGATGGCTACACCTTC
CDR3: CASSSWGNDGYTF

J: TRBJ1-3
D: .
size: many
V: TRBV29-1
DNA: TGCAGCATAGAAGACGGCAGGGGTCACGGAAACACCATATATTTT
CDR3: CSIEDGRGHGNTIYF

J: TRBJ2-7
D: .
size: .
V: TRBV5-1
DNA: TGCGCCAGCAGCTTGGTGGCAGCCTCTCCCCCCGAGCAGTACTTC
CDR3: CASSLVAASPPEQYF

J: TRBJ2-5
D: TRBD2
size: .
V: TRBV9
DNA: TGTGCCAGCAGCCCCTATCTTAGCGGGGCCCAAGAGACCCAGTACTTC
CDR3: CASSPYLSGAQETQYF

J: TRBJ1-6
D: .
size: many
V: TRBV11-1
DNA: TGTGCCAGCAGCCGGACGGCCGGGAGATCACCCCTCCACTTT
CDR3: CASSRTAGRSPLHF

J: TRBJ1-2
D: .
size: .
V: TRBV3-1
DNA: TGTGCCAGCAGCCAAGTGGTAGGAGGTAACTATGGCTACACCTTC
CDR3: CASSQVVGGNYGYTF

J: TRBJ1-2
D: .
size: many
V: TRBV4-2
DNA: TGTGCCAGCAGCCAAGGGGTTGACAGTCCCCCTGGCTACACCTTC
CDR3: CASSQGVDSPPGYTF

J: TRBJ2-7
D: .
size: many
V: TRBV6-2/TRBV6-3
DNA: TGTGCCAGCAGTCGCTACAGCAGCTCCTACGAGCAGTACTTC
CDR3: CASSRYSSSYEQYF

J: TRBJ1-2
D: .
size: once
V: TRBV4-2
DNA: TGTGCCAGCAGCCAAGAGGCCGTTGGCTACACCTTC
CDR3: CASSQEAVGYTF

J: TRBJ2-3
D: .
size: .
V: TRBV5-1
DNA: TGCGCCAGCAGCTTGGGAGACCTAAACACAGATACGCAGTATTTT
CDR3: CASSLGDLNTDTQYF

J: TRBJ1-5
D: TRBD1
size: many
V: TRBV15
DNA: TGTGCCACCAGCAGATACAAGTACGGGACAGTTAGCAATCAGCCCCAGCATTTT
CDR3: CATSRYKYGTVSNQPQHF

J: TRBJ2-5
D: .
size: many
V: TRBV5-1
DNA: TGCGCCAGCAGACATGACAGGGAGACCCAGTACTTC
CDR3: CASRHDRETQYF

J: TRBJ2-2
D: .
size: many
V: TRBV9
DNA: TGTGCCAGCAGCGTAGGGCAGCAGAACACCGGGGAGCTGTTTTTT
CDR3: CASSVGQQNTGELFF

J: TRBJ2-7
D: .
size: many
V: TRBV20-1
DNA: TGCAGTGCTAGAGACCCCCGGAACGAGCAGTACTTC
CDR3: CSARDPRNEQYF

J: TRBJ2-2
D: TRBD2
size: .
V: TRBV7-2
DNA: TGCGCCAGCAGTCCCCGGCGGGAGGACACCGGGGAGCTGTTTTTT
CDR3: CASSPRREDTGELFF